The present TCR beta chain was sequenced within a study of quantifying T cell responses using KT2 cells (dated by TCRdb to about 2017). General notes on the study: RNA was DNase-treated and reverse transcribed with TCR alpha and beta constant-region primers, mostly using SuperScript III. Under optimum conditions, the efficiency of the T4 ligation step was estimated to be more than 8%. PCR2 was run as a SYBR Green qPCR and stopped at a predetermined fluorescence threshold to avoid over-amplification. Overall study outcomes, separate from this receptor: Even at the lowest spike-in tested, roughly one KT2 cell per 100,000 PBMC, KT2 sequences were still detected. At very high KT2 spike-in numbers, detection of KT2 sequences reached saturation. No side-by-side comparison between this pipeline and other TCR sequencing techniques was included in the study. Over several orders of magnitude, the number of KT2 alpha and beta sequences rose linearly with the number of KT2 cells put in.

Taken from cysteine to phenylalanine, the CDR3 has 14 residues. The only DNA kept is the CDR3, 42 bases in frame from the first base. The V and J ends are trimmed by 3 bases and 9 bases, leaving 12 bases between them. To test the sensitivity and accuracy of the pipeline, known numbers of KT2, a T cell clone whose TCR had already been sequenced, were spiked into unfractionated PBMC. A range of KT2-to-PBMC ratios was generated by mixing KT2 cells with a fixed number of PBMC. This clonotype has just a few counts. There is no known antigen for this receptor. Base quality data are lacking; no much larger clone is found one base away. Library construction relied on UMI-ligation and nested PCR. T4 RNA ligase 1 was used to ligate a single-stranded oligonucleotide containing the Illumina SP2 sequence and a UMI to the 3' end of the cDNA. PCR1 consisted of 4 cycles (98 degrees C 15 s, 69 degrees C 30 s, 72 degrees C 40 s), and for the beta primer an equimolar mix of RC1.1 and RC1.2 was used to cover TRBC1 and TRBC2. From PCR2 onward, TCR alpha and beta chains were processed separately, and sample indices and Illumina adaptors were added. The UMI comprised 12 random nucleotides, as two hexamers separated by a spacer, placed after an 8-base spacer. Libraries were sequenced on an Illumina MiSeq with v2 2x251 paired-end chemistry, typically roughly 12 samples per run. To boost diversity, each sequencing library was supplemented with PhiX DNA at about 5-7.5%. The authors' pipeline ran thus. The raw reads were converted into FASTQ with bcl2fastq and then demultiplexed by dual indices with Demultiplexor. Decombinator assigned V and J genes by tag matching, allowing a single base-pair mismatch. Using UMIs, Collapsinator corrected both sequencing errors and the frequency errors that come from PCR heterogeneity. CDR3Translator turned Decombinator identifiers into nucleotide sequence, translated that sequence into amino acids, and pulled out the CDR3 based on C- and N-terminal motifs. A cluster of KT2 sequences sharing one unique molecular identifier was counted as one distinct KT2 TCR. TCRdb reanalyzed the raw reads on its own, using fastp at Q25 for trimming and MiXCR for clone calling, and kept in-frame beta chains. When rows share a CDR3 protein, they turn into one entry using the most common DNA and genes. Clone size and V and J calls follow TCRdb, not the original study. The table for this sample lists tens of thousands of distinct CDR3 sequences; about a tenth of them were counted only once. More than 9.5% of the sample is in the top ten clones.

This sequence originates from a human donor. This chain is built from TRBV12-3 or TRBV12-4 and TRBJ1-6; the D segment could be TRBD1, given 5 matching bases. Sequenced: PBMCs spiked with cells of the T cell clone KT2. The nucleotide sequence reads TGTGCCAGCAGTTTCGTTCAGGGCGGTTCACCCCTCCACTTT. The translation is CASSFVQGGSPLHF.